The text below deals with one T cell receptor beta chain. Its matching antigen is unknown. J lost 2 bases, V lost 4 bases, and 5 bases had no gene match. Germline CDR1 SGHTA, CDR2 FQGNSA. The CDR3 is 15 amino acids. The data are from a study of cytomegalovirus exposure and HLA in healthy donors. Study-level points and caveats: TCR beta V segments were, for the most part, productive about 87% or about 30% of the time in an earlier analysis. Overall, under 200 TCR beta chains were annotated as cytomegalovirus-associated. TCR beta V- and J-gene trimming, according to a later analysis, was linked to a missense DCLRE1C variant.

PCR employed 60 Vbeta and 13 Jbeta primers. Profiled with immunoSEQ multiplex PCR; TCRdb holds only in-frame clones, not every one. Among about 160,000 clones listed, 75% to 80% were seen once. The material sequenced was PBMCs. This clonotype was sampled from a woman in her fifties or sixties in good health and CMV-seropositive. This rearrangement joins TRBV7-2 to TRBJ2-4; TRBD1 matches at 7 bases. In DNA, the CDR3 is TGTGCCAGCAGCTCGTCGACAGGGTCCAAAAACATTCAGTACTTC. Its translation: CASSSSTGSKNIQYF.